This TCR beta chain was profiled in a study of blood T cell repertoires in COVID-19. Study at large: Italy, Spain and the United States were the sources of the convalescent and acute COVID-19 samples. In each case, the material was cDNA or gDNA derived from T cells, B-cell-depleted T cells, or PBMCs.

Study processing details: Nucleated cell number was recorded as an estimate derived from reference gene primer amplification. Sequencing used immunoSEQ multiplex PCR; TCRdb keeps in-frame clones, though not all of them. The V and J calls and the clone size are those of that table, but D and trimming were determined from the DNA. Of about 36,000 clones in the sample, roughly 78% were seen once. Looked up from germline, CDR1 is SGHTA and CDR2 is FQGNSA. The CDR3 contains 15 residues. The V gene lost 6 bases and the J gene lost 3 bases, with 15 bases spanning the gap. The chain uses TRBV7-2 and TRBJ2-1, with D tentatively TRBD2 (5 bases). Sequencing was carried out using peripheral blood. The source is a man aged 55 to 70 with acute or convalescent COVID-19. The CDR3 loop reads CASSLTRSGYNEQFF. CDR3 sequence (DNA): TGTGCCAGCAGTCTTACTAGGTCGGGCTACAATGAGCAGTTCTTC.